The 6 T cell receptor beta chains presented below share a single source sample, sequenced in a study of cytomegalovirus exposure and HLA in healthy donors. The PCR employed 60 Vbeta primers together with 13 Jbeta primers. The data were produced by immunoSEQ multiplex PCR, yet TCRdb's version contains in-frame clones alone and is incomplete. Here the sample spans 150,000 to 250,000 clones, 82% being singletons. The specimen was PBMCs. Receptor source: a boy aged 2-9 years in good health and CMV-seronegative.

J is TRBJ2-7 and V is TRBV18; a weak D match, TRBD1 (5 bases). CDR3 length: 16 amino acids. Deletions cut 1 base from V and 4 bases from J, with 17 bases between. The germline V gene encodes CDR1 KGHSH and CDR2 LQKENI. The CDR3 nucleotides are TGTGCCAGCTCACCACTAGGACACCCAAGCCTTTACGAGCAGTACTTC. Translated, it gives CASSPLGHPSLYEQYF.

V and J are TRBV6-6 and TRBJ2-1, with 10 bases fitting TRBD1. The CDR3 totals 16 residues. Germline loops: CDR1 MNHNY, CDR2 SVGAGI (reference sequence). J was trimmed by 7 bases and V by 3 bases; bases with no gene match: 9. The CDR3 protein is CASSYSRQGARNEQFF. The CDR3 DNA reads as TGTGCCAGCAGTTATAGTCGACAGGGGGCGCGTAATGAGCAGTTCTTC.

The rearrangement uses TRBV2 and TRBJ1-2; 9 bases map to TRBD1. The germline V gene encodes CDR1 SNHLY and CDR2 FYNNEI. After removal of 4 bases from V and 9 bases from J, the junction contained 9 bases not matched to a gene. The CDR3 runs to 14 residues. CDR3 protein: CASSGWTGEISYTF. The CDR3 DNA is TGTGCCAGCAGTGGATGGACAGGGGAAATTAGCTACACCTTC.

This rearrangement joins TRBV29-1 to TRBJ2-1; a possible D gene is TRBD1 (6 bases). The CDR3 loop spans 13 amino acids. Germline V gives CDR1 SQVTM, CDR2 ANQGSEA. Trimming took off 6 bases at V and 9 bases at J, with 18 bases between the two ends. CDR3 protein: CSVVGQYVGEQFF. CDR3 coding DNA: TGCAGCGTGGTAGGACAGTATGTGGGTGAGCAGTTCTTC.

This clone has more than one count but fewer than ten. The chain links TRBV9 to TRBJ1-1, with unresolved D. The CDR3 consists of 14 residues. The germline V and J ends were trimmed by 6 bases and 0 bases, with 12 bases remaining between them. Germline CDR1 and CDR2: SGDLS and YYNGEE. The CDR3 reads CASTAGWMNTEAFF. The DNA for the CDR3 is TGTGCCAGCACCGCCGGGTGGATGAACACTGAAGCTTTCTTT.

The CDR3 nucleotides read TGTGCCAGCAGTCCAGGACAGTACTACGAGCAGTACTTC. Residues: CASSPGQYYEQYF. The gene calls are TRBV27 and TRBJ2-7; perhaps TRBD1 as D (6 bases). V was shortened by 5 bases and J by 3 bases, with 11 bases between the two germline ends. Looked up from germline, CDR1 is MNHEY and CDR2 is SMNVEV (reference sequence). The CDR3 is 13 amino acids.